This entry lists 30 T cell receptor beta chains sequenced from one sample in a study of T cells in Graves' hyperthyroidism and ophthalmopathy. Amplification yielded TCR beta CDR3 regions, with RNA transcripts as the source. The TCR CDR3 was amplified in a first-round RT-PCR using the HTBI primer set. TCRdb redid the calling of the multiplex PCR reads with MiXCR, one entry per CDR3 protein. In the table there are about 770,000 distinct CDR3 sequences, around a sixth of which are singletons. Input material: blood. These receptors were taken from a woman in her forties or fifties with Graves' hyperthyroidism that later progressed to Graves' ophthalmopathy.

This clonotype occurred many times. The chain couples TRBV5-1 to TRBJ2-3; TRBD2 matches at 8 bases. Per germline, CDR1 SGHRS and CDR2 YFSETQ. The CDR3 runs to 18 residues. V shed 0 bases, J shed 0 bases, and the junction held 9 bases outside the gene matches. The DNA for the CDR3 is TGCGCCAGCAGCTTGGCCCTAGCGGGTATTTCTAGCACAGATACGCAGTATTTT. Translation gives CASSLALAGISSTDTQYF.

This clonotype was recorded a few times. This rearrangement joins TRBV12-3 or TRBV12-4 to TRBJ1-6; weak D call: TRBD1 (6 bases). CDR3 length: 15 amino acids. With 2 bases removed from V and 9 bases from J, the gap between germline ends came to 14 bases. CDR3 loop: CASSLKGEGPSPLHF. CDR3 sequence (DNA): TGTGCCAGCAGTTTAAAGGGGGAGGGCCCTTCACCCCTCCACTTT.

The chain is built from TRBV7-2 and TRBJ2-5; tentatively, D is TRBD1 (6 bases). The CDR3 sequence is 15 residues long. Trimming pared 2 bases from V and 0 bases from J, leaving 10 bases between. Germline V gives CDR1 SGHTA, CDR2 FQGNSA. The CDR3 sequence: CASSLPQGYQETQYF. CDR3 nucleotides: TGTGCCAGCAGCTTACCACAGGGTTACCAAGAGACCCAGTACTTC.

This clonotype appeared a single time. One base away lies a much larger clone, so this may be a sequencing read error. This rearrangement joins TRBV3-1 to TRBJ1-1, with D perhaps TRBD1 (5 bases). In germline, CDR1 is LGHDT, CDR2 YNNKEL (reference sequence). The CDR3 has 17 amino acids. The CDR3 is CAGSHGTGGARTTEAFF. The CDR3 coding sequence is TGTGCCGGCAGCCACGGCACGGGCGGGGCGCGGACCACTGAAGCTTTCTTT.

The table lists this clonotype with many counts. V gene TRBV11-2 combines with J gene TRBJ2-5, with 9 positions matching TRBD1. Germline trimming cut 5 bases from V and 4 bases from J; bases unmatched to any gene: 5. CDR1 and CDR2 from the germline V gene are SGHAT and FQNNGV. This CDR3 has 14 residues. The chain's CDR3 is CASSPTTGGETQYF. For the CDR3, the DNA is TGTGCCAGCAGCCCAACGACAGGGGGAGAGACCCAGTACTTC.

This clonotype was seen more than once but under ten times. This chain uses TRBV7-9 with TRBJ1-3; 7 nucleotides match TRBD1. The germline gives CDR1 SEHNR, CDR2 FQNEAQ (reference sequence). V shed 4 bases and J 3 bases; nucleotides not matched to a gene: 6. This CDR3 contains 15 residues. The CDR3 DNA reads as TGTGCCAGCAGCTGGGAGGGGGCTAGTGGAAACACCATATATTTT. This codes for CASSWEGASGNTIYF. Based on the CDR3 plus reference TRBV7-9 and TRBJ1-3, the full variable domain is DTGVSQNPRHKITKRGQNVTFRCDPISEHNRLYWYRQTLGQGPEFLTYFQNEAQLEKSRLLSDRFSAERPKGSFSTLEIQRTEQGDSAMYLCASSWEGASGNTIYFGEGSWLTVV.

This clonotype has just a few counts. This sequence joins TRBV5-1 and TRBJ1-3; D possibly corresponds to TRBD1 (5 bases). This CDR3 has 16 amino acids. Germline loops: CDR1 SGHRS, CDR2 YFSETQ. Trimming stripped 0 bases from V and 2 bases from J, with 12 bases between. The chain's CDR3 is CASSLANRDPGNTIYF. The CDR3 DNA reads as TGCGCCAGCAGCTTGGCCAACCGGGACCCTGGAAACACCATATATTTT. Variable domain in full (rest from reference TRBV5-1 and TRBJ1-3): KAGVTQTPRYLIKTRGQQVTLSCSPISGHRSVSWYQQTPGQGLQFLFEYFSETQRNKGNFPGRFSGRQFSNSRSEMNVSTLELGDSALYLCASSLANRDPGNTIYFGEGSWLTVV.

The chain is built from TRBV9 and TRBJ1-4, with 7 bases fitting TRBD1. Trimming removed 4 bases from V and 2 bases from J; junction bases left unmatched: 8. In germline, CDR1 is SGDLS, CDR2 YYNGEE. This CDR3 spans 16 amino acids. The CDR3 DNA sequence: TGTGCCAGCAGCCCCTCGGCGGGACAGACTAATGAAAAACTGTTTTTT. This sequence encodes CASSPSAGQTNEKLFF. The whole variable domain, filled in from reference TRBV9 and TRBJ1-4, reads DSGVTQTPKHLITATGQRVTLRCSPRSGDLSVYWYQQSLDQGLQFLIQYYNGEERAKGNILERFSAQQFPDLHSELNLSSLELGDSALYFCASSPSAGQTNEKLFFGSGTQLSVL.

This clonotype was found a few times. A single base separates this from a much larger clone, so it may be a read error. The chain carries TRBV30 and TRBJ1-5; no reliable D call. Germline-derived CDR1 and CDR2 are GTSNPN and SVGIG (reference sequence). V was trimmed by 2 bases and J by 7 bases, leaving 15 bases between them. CDR3 size: 14 residues. CDR3 in amino acids: CAWSLIRGEQPQHF. CDR3 in DNA: TGTGCCTGGAGTTTAATACGGGGAGAACAGCCCCAGCATTTT.

This clonotype was detected only a few times. V is TRBV27 and J is TRBJ2-3; D is perhaps TRBD2 (6 bases). The germline V and J ends were trimmed by 1 base and 5 bases, with 10 bases remaining between them. The V gene's germline CDR1 is MNHEY and CDR2 SMNVEV (reference sequence). This CDR3 contains 14 residues. The CDR3 sequence is CASSLYGGLDTQYF. CDR3 DNA: TGTGCCAGCAGTTTATACGGGGGTTTAGATACGCAGTATTTT.

This rearrangement joins TRBV24-1 to TRBJ1-2; 7 bases are shared with TRBD1. Germline assignment: CDR1 KGHDR and CDR2 SFDVKD. Trimming removed 9 bases from V and 4 bases from J; junction bases left unmatched: 4. This CDR3 is 12 amino acids long. The CDR3 DNA reads TGTGCCACCGGCGACAGGGCCTATGGCTACACCTTC. Residues: CATGDRAYGYTF.

This clonotype was observed once. The chain uses TRBV6-1 and TRBJ2-3, with TRBD1 as a possible D gene (5 bases). Germline V CDR1 and CDR2: MNHNS, SASEGT. The CDR3 totals 14 residues. With 6 bases removed from V and 2 bases from J, the gap between germline ends came to 12 bases. The DNA for the CDR3 is TGTGCCAGCAGCAGACAGCCTACCACAGATACGCAGTATTTT. Protein product: CASSRQPTTDTQYF.

To note about this clonotype: This may come from a read error, since a much larger clone is one base off. The J gene is TRBJ1-1, the V gene TRBV5-1, with 8 bases aligning to TRBD1. In germline, CDR1 is SGHRS, CDR2 YFSETQ. V lost 4 bases and J lost 0; bases outside the gene matches: 8. The CDR3 is made up of 16 amino acids. The DNA of the CDR3 is TGCGCCAGCAGCCCAACCCCGACAGGGGTGAACACTGAAGCTTTCTTT. This codes for CASSPTPTGVNTEAFF.

As for this clonotype: A much larger clone sits a single nucleotide away, making a read error possible. The CDR3 is CASSRTGISQPRHF. CDR3 nucleotides: TGTGCCAGCAGTAGGACAGGGATAAGTCAGCCCCGGCATTTT. The rearrangement uses TRBV12-3 or TRBV12-4 and TRBJ1-5; 8 bases match TRBD1. This CDR3 is built from 14 residues.

This clonotype came up many times. The chain couples TRBV12-3 or TRBV12-4 to TRBJ2-3; D unresolved. The CDR3 is 11 amino acids. Deletions cut 4 bases from V and 5 bases from J, with 4 bases between. This CDR3 is CASSYLDTQYF. DNA for the CDR3: TGTGCCAGCAGTTATCTAGATACGCAGTATTTT.

This clonotype was found a few times. The chain is built from TRBV12-3 or TRBV12-4 and TRBJ2-1, with 9 bases aligning to TRBD2. J was trimmed by 9 bases and V by 2 bases; bases with no gene match: 8. The CDR3 loop spans 15 amino acids. The CDR3 region has the DNA TGTGCCAGCAGTTTAAAGGCTAGCGGGGAGGTTGAGCAGTTCTTC. This encodes CASSLKASGEVEQFF.

This clonotype has only a few counts. This sequence joins TRBV6-1 and TRBJ2-7; 8 positions agree with TRBD1. The V gene's germline CDR1 is MNHNS and CDR2 SASEGT. V was pared by 5 bases and J by 2 bases, with 5 bases of the junction left unmatched. The CDR3 has 14 residues. The CDR3 nucleotides are TGTGCCAGCAGTCGACAGGGGCTTACCTACGAGCAGTACTTC. Amino acids: CASSRQGLTYEQYF.

This clonotype was observed at least ten times. This chain uses TRBV18 with TRBJ2-5; 8 bases map to TRBD1. This CDR3 region has 14 residues. Losses at the gene ends were 5 bases for V and 2 bases for J; bases not matched to a gene: 4. CDR1 is KGHSH and CDR2 is LQKENI in the germline V gene. The CDR3 sequence: CASSDRGFQETQYF. For the CDR3, the DNA is TGTGCCAGCTCAGACAGGGGATTTCAAGAGACCCAGTACTTC.

This clonotype has at least ten counts. The chain is built from TRBV9 and TRBJ1-6; weak D call: TRBD1 (6 bases). The germline V gene encodes CDR1 SGDLS and CDR2 YYNGEE. V dropped 4 bases and J dropped 10 bases, with 18 bases sitting between them. This CDR3 has 15 residues. In nucleotides, the CDR3 is TGTGCCAGCAGCACTACCGACAGGCAGGAATCACCCCTCCACTTT. Protein: CASSTTDRQESPLHF.

The CDR3 is CASRYRGTYNEQFF. For the CDR3, the DNA is TGTGCCAGCAGGTACAGGGGGACCTACAATGAGCAGTTCTTC. The chain uses TRBV12-3 or TRBV12-4 and TRBJ2-1; 8 bases fit TRBD1. CDR3 length: 14 amino acids. After removal of 6 bases from V and 2 bases from J, the junction contained 3 bases not matched to a gene.

This clonotype appeared a few times. The chain recombines TRBV10-3 with TRBJ2-1; D gene unclear. The V end lost 2 bases, the J end lost 5 bases, and 10 bases lay between the germline ends. The CDR3 extends over 14 amino acids. Looked up from germline, CDR1 is ENHRY and CDR2 is SYGVKD. CDR3 loop: CAISEPGTNNEQFF. The CDR3 DNA follows: TGTGCCATCAGTGAGCCCGGCACCAACAATGAGCAGTTCTTC.

The sample holds a few counts of this clonotype. The chain combines TRBV20-1 with TRBJ2-6, with no clear D. Per the germline V gene, CDR1 is DFQATT and CDR2 is SNEGSKA (reference sequence). The ends were cut back, 1 base at V and 0 bases at J, with 4 bases in the middle. The CDR3 runs 14 residues. This CDR3 reads CSARASSGANVLTF. The CDR3 bases are TGCAGTGCTAGAGCCAGCTCTGGGGCCAACGTCCTGACTTTC.

This clonotype was seen ten or more times. The V and J genes are TRBV3-1 and TRBJ1-6; 8 bases fit TRBD1. Germline CDR1 and CDR2: LGHDT and YNNKEL (reference sequence). The CDR3 contains 17 residues. The ends lost 1 base at V and 5 bases at J; junction bases unmatched: 7. The CDR3 DNA is TGTGCCAGCAGCCAAGTCGCCGGGACAGGAGATAATTCACCCCTCCACTTT. This encodes CASSQVAGTGDNSPLHF.

The CDR3 region has the DNA TGTGCCAGTAGTGCACGACAGGTCGGGGAGCTGTTTTTT. It encodes CASSARQVGELFF. The rearrangement joins TRBV19 to TRBJ2-2; possibly TRBD1 for D (6 bases). The CDR3 length is 13 residues. Trimming removed 5 bases at V and 7 bases at J, with 11 bases between. CDR1 and CDR2 (germline): LNHDA, SQIVND (reference sequence).

There are many counts of this clonotype. The rearrangement links TRBV3-1 to TRBJ1-1, with 7 bases fitting TRBD1. CDR1 and CDR2 (germline): LGHDT, YNNKEL (reference sequence). The CDR3 is made up of 11 amino acids. J lost 12 bases, V lost 9 bases, and 10 bases had no gene match. CDR3 DNA: TGTGCCAGTTTCAGGGGGGGCCAGACTTTCTTT. The encoded protein is CASFRGGQTFF. The entire variable domain, with the rest obtained from reference TRBV3-1 and TRBJ1-1, is as follows: DTAVSQTPKYLVTQMGNDKSIKCEQNLGHDTMYWYKQDSKKFLKIMFSYNNKELIINETVPNRFSPKSPDKAHLNLHINSLELGDSAVYFCASFRGGQTFFGQGTRLTVV.

There are many counts of this clonotype. V gene TRBV5-1 combines with J gene TRBJ2-7; tentatively, D is TRBD1 (6 bases). V shed 4 bases and J shed 4 bases, with 12 bases lying between them. The germline V gene has CDR1 SGHRS and CDR2 YFSETQ. The CDR3 is made up of 13 amino acids. The CDR3 is CASSRTELYEQYF. The CDR3 coding sequence is TGCGCCAGCAGCAGGACAGAGTTATACGAGCAGTACTTC.

The rearrangement links TRBV9 to TRBJ2-7; no clear D gene. The V and J ends lost 3 bases and 6 bases respectively, with 16 bases between them. The CDR3 loop spans 14 amino acids. The germline gives CDR1 SGDLS, CDR2 YYNGEE. The CDR3 nucleotides read TGTGCCAGCAGCGCCGGCCTTGGTCGCGGCGAGCAGTACTTC. Its protein product is CASSAGLGRGEQYF. The entire variable domain, with the rest obtained from reference TRBV9 and TRBJ2-7, is as follows: DSGVTQTPKHLITATGQRVTLRCSPRSGDLSVYWYQQSLDQGLQFLIQYYNGEERAKGNILERFSAQQFPDLHSELNLSSLELGDSALYFCASSAGLGRGEQYFGPGTRLTVT.

This clonotype was seen ten or more times. Here the CDR3 reads CASTVGAREQYF. DNA of the CDR3: TGTGCCAGCACGGTTGGTGCTCGGGAGCAGTACTTC. The gene calls are TRBV7-8 and TRBJ2-7; D gene ambiguous. Per the germline V gene, CDR1 is SGHVS and CDR2 is FQNEAQ. The CDR3 length is 12 residues. Trimming shortened V by 7 bases and J by 7 bases, and 14 bases separated the two germline ends.

This clonotype was observed a few times. The rearrangement joins TRBV10-3 to TRBJ2-2, with TRBD2 identical over 13 bases. Germline V lookup: CDR1 ENHRY, CDR2 SYGVKD. Unmatched junction bases numbered 2, after V lost 4 bases and J lost 0 bases. The CDR3 is made up of 17 amino acids. In DNA, the CDR3 is TGTGCCATCAGTGGACTAGCGGGGGGAACGAACACCGGGGAGCTGTTTTTT. This encodes CAISGLAGGTNTGELFF.

V gene TRBV6-1 combines with J gene TRBJ1-5; D remains unclear. The CDR3 loop spans 14 amino acids. Germline CDR1 is MNHNS and CDR2 is SASEGT. Trimming stripped 5 bases from V and 5 bases from J, with 13 bases between. CDR3 DNA sequence: TGTGCCAGCAGTAAATTTGACGCATATCAGCCCCAGCATTTT. Its translation is CASSKFDAYQPQHF.